Included here is one T cell receptor beta chain sequence, with context. Source study methods: The detection floor for productive clonotype frequency was 2.59 x 10-5. Data came from immunoSEQ multiplex PCR; TCRdb stores just in-frame clones and leaves some out. That table is the source of V, J and clone size, and D and trimming were worked out from the DNA. The profile shows nearly 35,000 clones, approximately 90% of them singletons. The length of the CDR3 is 11 residues. Germline V gives CDR1 SGHTA, CDR2 FQGNSA. The V end was cut by 4 bases, the J end by 7 bases, with 2 bases between. The sample originates from a study of STAT5B mutations in CD4+ large granular lymphocyte leukemia.

The sequencing sample was made of CD4+ T cells from blood buffy coats. The genes are TRBV7-2 and TRBJ1-6; no reliable D call. The origin of this receptor is a human donor in good health. The CDR3 region has the DNA TGTGCCAGCAGCTCAAATTCACCCCTCCACTTT. Amino acids: CASSSNSPLHF.